This T cell receptor beta chain was observed in a study of CD8 T cells in Susac syndrome (dated by TCRdb to the late 2010s). Study-level background: Whether CD8+ T cell activation and differentiation in Susac syndrome was antigen driven was tested using repertoire sequencing. CD8+ T cell repertoire clonality was compared between approximately 12 healthy donors, approximately 14 Susac syndrome patients and 15 multiple sclerosis patients. Results and caveats for the whole study, not just this receptor: The number of individuals in the TCR sequencing and HLA analysis was recognized as being relatively small.

RNA was extracted using the RNeasy kit, and about 0.45 to 1 ug of the RNA was reverse transcribed with random hexamers. The immunoSEQ multiplex PCR assay, covering 54 Vbeta and 13 Jbeta segments, was used to amplify TCR beta CDR3 regions. Bias from PCR amplification was corrected by using a synthetic template baseline for primer optimization and for computational correction. In the source study's methods: Reads were annotated to V, D and J genes according to IMGT and were analyzed with immunoSEQ Analyzer, with only productive sequences retained. Clonality was computed as one minus Shannon entropy normalized by log2 of the number of productive unique sequences. For each patient and control, public and private clones were evaluated among the 100 most prevalent clones. Clones were defined as Susac-specific when absent from the healthy and MS cohorts, from approximately 1,100 published viral clones and from other ImmuneACCESS disease sequences. TCRdb passed the public sequencing reads through fastp at Q25 and MiXCR, retaining productive beta sequences. A single entry per CDR3 protein holds the most common genes and DNA from its merged rows. TCRdb, not the authors, supplied the V and J calls. The sample records 250,000 to 300,000 distinct CDR3 sequences, approximately 90% of which are singletons. Around 0.18% of the sample is taken by the ten largest.

To note about this clonotype: Its binding antigen is unknown. No base quality values were provided; no much bigger clone lies one nucleotide off.

Ends trimmed: V by 4 bases, J by 1 base; bases unmatched to a gene: 12. According to the germline V gene (reference sequence), CDR1 reads SEHNR and CDR2 reads FQNEAQ. The CDR3 numbers 17 residues from cysteine through phenylalanine. Only the CDR3 DNA stays, 51 bases, in frame from base 1. Peripheral blood CD8+ and CD4+ T cells from healthy donors, Susac syndrome patients and multiple sclerosis patients were profiled using high-throughput TCR beta sequencing. The multiple sclerosis controls were treatment-naive patients who had stable or active relapsing-remitting disease and met the revised McDonald criteria. Bulk CD8+ and CD4+ T cells were purified magnetically by negative isolation, whereas CD8+ TEMRA cells were enriched by FACS. Blood was collected in EDTA tubes and processed within 24 hours, with PBMCs isolated through density gradient centrifugation. PBMCs destined for TCR sequencing were cryopreserved in liquid nitrogen and later thawed in a 37 °C water bath. The sorted or isolated CD4+, CD8+ and CD8+ TEMRA cells had a purity of 90% or higher.

The V gene is TRBV7-9 and the J gene is TRBJ1-2; 7 middle bases align to TRBD1. The sequencing input was CD8+ T cells from PBMCs. This TCR came from a human donor with multiple sclerosis. CDR3 region: CASSSRFQGVGNYGYTF. In nucleotides, the sequence is TGTGCCAGCAGCTCCCGGTTCCAGGGGGTTGGTAACTATGGCTACACCTTC.